Following are 30 T cell receptor beta chains from one sample sequenced in a study of T cell responses to AZD1222 COVID-19 vaccine. Sequencing used immunoSEQ multiplex PCR; TCRdb keeps in-frame clones, though not all of them. The sample holds tens of thousands of clones; approximately 89% are singletons and the top ten take 20%. Source: peripheral blood, taken on day 0 of AZD1222 vaccination. The receptors here all came from an adult in good health.

The chain uses TRBV5-1 and TRBJ2-1, with TRBD2 matching 8 bases. The CDR3 is made up of 13 amino acids. The trim removed 3 bases at V and 9 bases at J, leaving 5 bases unmatched. CDR1 is SGHRS, CDR2 YFSETQ, per germline. The CDR3 reads CASSWGLDLEQFF. The CDR3 DNA is TGCGCCAGCAGCTGGGGACTAGATCTTGAGCAGTTCTTC.

The V call is TRBV5-5, the J call TRBJ2-2, with 9 bases lining up with TRBD1. Germline-derived CDR1 and CDR2 are SGHKS and YYEKEE (reference sequence). This CDR3 spans 15 amino acids. V was clipped by 4 bases and J by 1 base; unmatched bases: 2. The CDR3 DNA is TGTGCCAGCAGCAGGGGACAGGGGAACACCGGGGAGCTGTTTTTT. Amino acids: CASSRGQGNTGELFF. The complete variable domain, with remaining parts taken from reference TRBV5-5 and TRBJ2-2, reads DAGVTQSPTHLIKTRGQQVTLRCSPISGHKSVSWYQQVLGQGPQFIFQYYEKEERGRGNFPDRFSARQFPNYSSELNVNALLLGDSALYLCASSRGQGNTGELFFGEGSRLTVL.

V and J are TRBV7-2 and TRBJ2-1; D ambiguous. V was clipped by 2 bases and J by 9 bases, with 5 bases between them. CDR3 size: 11 residues. Germline CDR1 and CDR2: SGHTA and FQGNSA. The CDR3 is CASSLPGEQFF. The CDR3 DNA is TGTGCCAGCAGCTTACCGGGTGAGCAGTTCTTC.

V gene TRBV6-5 combines with J gene TRBJ2-7; D unclear. Germline V CDR1 and CDR2: MNHEY, SVGAGI. The CDR3 length is 16 residues. Trimming cost V 2 bases and J 0 bases, with 14 bases left between them. CDR3 DNA sequence: TGTGCCAGCAGTTACGCGGTCCAGGAGTCCTCCTACGAGCAGTACTTC. Protein product: CASSYAVQESSYEQYF.

The CDR3 DNA follows: TGTGCCAGCAGCCGTCCGCCCGACAGGGAATCCTACGAGCAGTACTTC. It is translated as CASSRPPDRESYEQYF. The V call is TRBV5-5, the J call TRBJ2-7; 7 bases align to TRBD1. Germline V lookup: CDR1 SGHKS, CDR2 YYEKEE (reference sequence). The trim removed 4 bases at V and 1 base at J, leaving 11 bases unmatched. The length of the CDR3 is 16 residues.

The V gene is TRBV9, the J gene TRBJ1-4, with a weak D call TRBD1 (5 bases). This CDR3 comprises 16 residues. In germline, CDR1 is SGDLS, CDR2 YYNGEE. Trimming stripped 0 bases from V and 3 bases from J, with 12 bases between. This chain's CDR3 is CASSVGPGGSNEKLFF. The CDR3 DNA follows: TGTGCCAGCAGCGTAGGACCCGGGGGATCTAATGAAAAACTGTTTTTT.

This clone was found once. The chain carries TRBV27 and TRBJ2-5; 9 bases fit TRBD2. The V gene end was trimmed by 2 bases and the J gene end by 0 bases; junction bases not matched to a gene: 1. CDR3 size: 15 residues. Germline assignment: CDR1 MNHEY and CDR2 SMNVEV (reference sequence). This CDR3 is CASSLLAGNQETQYF. CDR3 nucleotide sequence: TGTGCCAGCAGTTTACTAGCGGGGAACCAAGAGACCCAGTACTTC.

This sequence joins TRBV11-1 and TRBJ2-7; D gene uncertain. This CDR3 is built from 13 residues. The V gene lost 1 base and the J gene lost 6 bases, with 10 bases spanning the gap. The germline gives CDR1 SGHAT, CDR2 FQDESV (reference sequence). The CDR3 DNA sequence: TGTGCCAGCAGCTTAGAGGGCAGGACCGAGCAGTACTTC. Amino acid sequence: CASSLEGRTEQYF.

The chain has TRBV30 and TRBJ1-2, with D hard to call. The CDR3 has 13 residues. Germline-derived CDR1 and CDR2 are GTSNPN and SVGIG (reference sequence). V was pared by 2 bases and J by 2 bases, with 9 bases between. CDR3 DNA: TGTGCCTGGAGTCGAGACGCCAACTATGGCTACACCTTC. This encodes CAWSRDANYGYTF.

The chain recombines TRBV18 with TRBJ2-7, with D maybe TRBD2 (6 bases). Trimming took off 0 bases at V and 5 bases at J, with 17 bases between the two ends. Per the germline V gene, CDR1 is KGHSH and CDR2 is LQKENI. This CDR3 region has 16 residues. For the CDR3, the DNA is TGTGCCAGCTCACCACCGTCCGGGGGAGCTCCGGACGAGCAGTACTTC. As protein: CASSPPSGGAPDEQYF.

The V and J genes are TRBV28 and TRBJ1-5; 7 nucleotides align to TRBD1. Germline CDR1 MDHEN, CDR2 SYDVKM. V lost 4 bases and J lost 3; bases outside the gene matches: 9. CDR3 length: 16 residues. The CDR3 DNA sequence: TGTGCCAGCAGTTCACCGGGGACAGTTACCAATCAGCCCCAGCATTTT. This encodes CASSSPGTVTNQPQHF.

This rearrangement joins TRBV4-2 to TRBJ2-1; 10 bases map to TRBD2. This CDR3 spans 17 amino acids. Germline V gene sequence: CDR1 LGHNA, CDR2 YNFKEQ. With 0 bases clipped from V and 4 bases from J, the junction kept 6 bases outside the gene matches. The CDR3 here is CASSQDLSGRVYNEQFF. Written as DNA, the CDR3 is TGTGCCAGCAGCCAAGATCTGAGCGGGAGGGTGTACAATGAGCAGTTCTTC.

The chain combines TRBV11-2 with TRBJ1-2, with 11 bases lining up with TRBD1. The length of the CDR3 is 15 residues. V trimming: 1 base; J trimming: 8 bases; junction bases outside the gene matches: 6. Per germline, CDR1 SGHAT and CDR2 FQNNGV. The chain's CDR3 is CASSLGTGGVRGYTF. The CDR3 nucleotides are TGTGCCAGCAGCTTAGGGACAGGGGGCGTTCGGGGCTACACCTTC.

Here the CDR3 reads CASSVAQTSGSFGEQYF. The CDR3 nucleotides read TGTGCCAGCAGCGTAGCACAAACTAGCGGGAGTTTCGGGGAGCAGTACTTC. V usage is TRBV9 and J usage is TRBJ2-7, with 11 bases lining up with TRBD2. The CDR3 is 17 residues long. Germline CDR1 SGDLS, CDR2 YYNGEE. The junction had 12 bases not matched to a gene; V was cut back by 0 bases and J by 7 bases.

This chain links TRBV11-2 with TRBJ1-6; 12 bases agree with TRBD1. Germline assignment: CDR1 SGHAT and CDR2 FQNNGV. Germline trimming cut 4 bases from V and 6 bases from J; bases unmatched to any gene: 1. CDR3 length: 15 residues. In DNA, the CDR3 is TGTGCCAGCAGCTGGGGACAGGGGGCTAATTCACCCCTCCACTTT. This translates into CASSWGQGANSPLHF. Full variable domain (outside the CDR3, taken from reference TRBV11-2 and TRBJ1-6): EAGVAQSPRYKIIEKRQSVAFWCNPISGHATLYWYQQILGQGPKLLIQFQNNGVVDDSQLPKDRFSAERLKGVDSTLKIQPAKLEDSAVYLCASSWGQGANSPLHFGNGTRLTVT.

For the CDR3, the DNA is TGTGCCAGCAGCTTAGTGAGGGGGGCAGATACGCAGTATTTT. Translated: CASSLVRGADTQYF. The gene calls are TRBV7-8 and TRBJ2-3, with D perhaps TRBD1 or TRBD2 (6 bases each). The CDR3 has 14 residues. Germline V gene lookup returns CDR1 SGHVS and CDR2 FQNEAQ. V shed 1 base and J shed 4 bases, with 9 bases lying between them.

The chain combines TRBV11-3 with TRBJ1-1; D is undetermined. The V gene lost 2 bases and the J gene lost 3 bases, with 7 bases spanning the gap. In germline, CDR1 is SGHNT, CDR2 YENEEA. CDR3 length: 13 amino acids. The CDR3 loop reads CASSLFSDTEAFF. CDR3 DNA sequence: TGTGCCAGCAGCTTATTCTCGGACACTGAAGCTTTCTTT.

The CDR3 sequence is CASSSDQGMNTEAFF. CDR3 sequence (DNA): TGTGCCAGCAGCTCCGACCAAGGGATGAACACTGAAGCTTTCTTT. J is TRBJ1-1 and V is TRBV13; D not certain. V lost 4 bases to trimming and J lost 0 bases, with 12 bases between them. This CDR3 has 15 residues. The germline CDR1 and CDR2 sequences are PRHDT and FYEKMQ (reference sequence).

This chain connects TRBV19 to TRBJ1-6, with D tentatively TRBD1 (6 bases). Germline assignment: CDR1 LNHDA and CDR2 SQIVND (reference sequence). V was cut by 6 bases and J by 3 bases, with 12 bases left in between. The CDR3 is 15 amino acids. The CDR3 DNA is TGTGCCAGTAGCTCAGGACAGAACTATAATTCACCCCTCCACTTT. This codes for CASSSGQNYNSPLHF.

The V gene is TRBV6-1, the J gene TRBJ2-2; 13 bases are a match to TRBD2. Germline-derived CDR1 and CDR2 are MNHNS and SASEGT. The V gene end was trimmed by 1 base and the J gene end by 7 bases; junction bases not matched to a gene: 6. The CDR3 contains 17 residues. This CDR3 is CASSEGGLAGAGGELFF. The DNA of the CDR3 is TGTGCCAGCAGTGAAGGTGGACTAGCGGGAGCTGGCGGGGAGCTGTTTTTT.

The rearrangement joins TRBV2 to TRBJ1-6; D not certain. The CDR3 has 15 residues. In germline, CDR1 is SNHLY, CDR2 FYNNEI. V lost 7 bases and J lost 4, with 14 bases in between. The DNA of the CDR3 is TGTGCCAGCACGGCCCAGTCCTCGTATAATTCACCCCTCCACTTT. Protein sequence: CASTAQSSYNSPLHF.

V and J are TRBV28 and TRBJ2-2, with 7 bases fitting TRBD2. CDR3 size: 15 residues. The germline V gene has CDR1 MDHEN and CDR2 SYDVKM. With V trimmed by 1 base and J by 7 bases, 6 bases remained unmatched. The CDR3 region has the DNA TGTGCCAGCAGTTTATCCGCGGGAGTGTACGGGGAGCTGTTTTTT. Translated: CASSLSAGVYGELFF.

The chain uses TRBV24-1 and TRBJ2-3; TRBD1 agrees at 10 bases. The CDR3 consists of 16 residues. Looked up from germline, CDR1 is KGHDR and CDR2 is SFDVKD. V gave up 3 bases and J gave up 6 bases; unmatched junction bases: 8. The CDR3 nucleotides read TGTGCCACCAGTGATCCTGGGACAGGGGTTGCGGATACGCAGTATTTT. Encoded protein: CATSDPGTGVADTQYF.

Concerning this clone: A read error may produce the germline difference seen at one junction end. The V gene is TRBV5-1, the J gene TRBJ2-5; D perhaps matches TRBD2 (6 bases). This CDR3 contains 14 residues. Germline V gene sequence: CDR1 SGHRS, CDR2 YFSETQ. Here the CDR3 DNA reads TGCGCCAGCAGCTGGCAAACGGGGGAAGAGACTCAGTACTTC. Protein product: CASSWQTGEETQYF.

This clone was seen only a few times. The CDR3 is CASSFDSSGNTIYF. The CDR3 DNA is TGTGCCAGCAGCTTTGACAGCTCTGGAAACACCATATATTTT. The V call is TRBV7-8, the J call TRBJ1-3; a possible D gene is TRBD1 (5 bases). The germline CDR1 and CDR2 sequences are SGHVS and FQNEAQ. There are 14 residues in the CDR3. Trimming pared 3 bases from V and 0 bases from J, leaving 6 bases between.

The gene calls are TRBV19 and TRBJ1-3; TRBD1 agrees at 8 bases. The CDR3 totals 22 residues. Germline V gives CDR1 LNHDA, CDR2 SQIVND (reference sequence). V trimming: 5 bases; J trimming: 1 base; junction bases outside the gene matches: 25. CDR3 sequence reads: CASSFIRDRPNSLRNSGNTIYF. CDR3 in DNA: TGTGCCAGTAGTTTTATCCGGGACAGGCCCAACTCCCTTCGAAATTCTGGAAACACCATATATTTT.

The genes are TRBV7-2 and TRBJ2-7; no reliable D call. The V and J ends lost 1 base and 3 bases respectively, with 13 bases between them. Per germline, CDR1 SGHTA and CDR2 FQGNSA. This CDR3 has 15 amino acids. CDR3: CASSLEGTVFYEQYF. The CDR3 DNA reads TGTGCCAGCAGCTTAGAGGGAACAGTTTTCTACGAGCAGTACTTC.

The V and J genes are TRBV6-2 or TRBV6-3 and TRBJ1-5; 10 bases line up with TRBD1. The CDR3 has 16 residues. Germline lookup yields CDR1 MNHEY and CDR2 SVGEGT. Trimming cost V 2 bases and J 2 bases; bases outside gene matches: 3. Here the CDR3 reads CASSYRDRGGNQPQHF. CDR3 sequence (DNA): TGTGCCAGCAGTTACCGGGACAGGGGTGGCAATCAGCCCCAGCATTTT.

V gene TRBV7-9 combines with J gene TRBJ1-3, with a possible D match to TRBD1 (5 bases). V was trimmed by 5 bases and J by 3 bases, leaving 8 bases between them. Germline V CDR1 and CDR2: SEHNR, FQNEAQ (reference sequence). This CDR3 has 13 amino acids. CDR3 DNA sequence: TGTGCCAGCAGCCAGACAGTTGGAAACACCATATATTTT. It translates to CASSQTVGNTIYF.

The genes are TRBV5-6 and TRBJ1-5, with unresolved D. The germline V gene has CDR1 SGHDT and CDR2 YYEEEE. The CDR3 totals 13 residues. Deletions cut 0 bases from V and 5 bases from J, with 6 bases between. CDR3 loop: CASSLGPHQPQHF. The CDR3 nucleotides read TGTGCCAGCAGCTTGGGGCCTCATCAGCCCCAGCATTTT.